These 13 T cell receptor beta chains share one sample of origin, sequenced in a study of graft-versus-host responses after intestinal transplantation. Their cognate antigens are unknown. TCRdb's copy holds only in-frame clones and misses some; the assay was immunoSEQ multiplex PCR. Of some 76,000 clones listed, around 86% are singletons. The sequencing used unstimulated CD8+ T cells sorted from spleen or lymph node cells, collected before transplant. These receptor sequences come from a human donor who was the organ donor for an intestinal transplant.

The gene calls are TRBV2 and TRBJ1-6; 7 nucleotides agree with TRBD1. The V gene's germline CDR1 is SNHLY and CDR2 FYNNEI. The J segment lost 10 bases and the V segment lost 5 bases, leaving 8 bases of the junction unmatched. CDR3 length: 14 residues. The CDR3 protein is CASSIGTVSSPLHF. The CDR3 region has the DNA TGTGCCAGCAGTATCGGGACAGTGAGCTCACCCCTCCACTTT.

This clone has a single count. J is TRBJ2-1 and V is TRBV4-1; D not certain. The germline V gene has CDR1 MGHRA and CDR2 YSYEKL. Trimming left V 4 bases short and J 6 bases short, with 10 bases between. CDR3 size: 13 residues. CDR3 loop: CASSPRYVNEQFF. CDR3 DNA: TGCGCCAGCAGCCCAAGGTATGTCAATGAGCAGTTCTTC.

This clone was observed a few times. The chain joins TRBV15 to TRBJ2-7; D unresolved. Germline V gene lookup returns CDR1 LNHNV and CDR2 YYDKDF (reference sequence). The CDR3 runs 16 residues. V was shortened by 5 bases and J by 3 bases, with 20 bases between the two germline ends. The CDR3: CATSGFRDGSFYEQYF. DNA of the CDR3: TGTGCCACCAGCGGATTCAGAGACGGGTCCTTCTACGAGCAGTACTTC.

V is TRBV14 and J is TRBJ2-3; 7 bases line up with TRBD2. This CDR3 spans 17 amino acids. Germline trimming cut 5 bases from V and 2 bases from J; bases unmatched to any gene: 13. From germline, CDR1 is SGHDN and CDR2 FVKESK. The CDR3 nucleotides read TGTGCCAGCAGCACAAGTGAGCGGGGCCTATTCACAGATACGCAGTATTTT. Translated, it gives CASSTSERGLFTDTQYF.

This chain uses TRBV7-8 with TRBJ1-1, with D possibly being TRBD1 (5 bases). This CDR3 spans 14 amino acids. V was trimmed by 5 bases and J by 5 bases, leaving 15 bases between them. Looked up from germline, CDR1 is SGHVS and CDR2 is FQNEAQ. The CDR3 coding sequence is TGTGCCAGCAGCCACCCTGGGGGGAGGACTGAAGCTTTCTTT. Amino acids: CASSHPGGRTEAFF.

V usage is TRBV19 and J usage is TRBJ1-1; D might be TRBD1 (6 bases). The V and J ends lost 2 bases and 5 bases respectively, with 15 bases between them. The CDR3 length is 15 residues. Germline V gives CDR1 LNHDA, CDR2 SQIVND (reference sequence). For the CDR3, the DNA is TGTGCCAGTAGTATATCGTGGACAGCGGGGACTGAAGCTTTCTTT. This translates into CASSISWTAGTEAFF.

This rearrangement joins TRBV7-9 to TRBJ1-5; D remains unclear. The CDR3 runs 15 residues. CDR1 is SEHNR, CDR2 FQNEAQ, per germline (reference sequence). V lost 5 bases and J 3 bases, leaving 14 bases between the germline ends. The DNA of the CDR3 is TGTGCCAGCAGCCCCTCATTCGGGGTCAATCAGCCCCAGCATTTT. Amino acid sequence: CASSPSFGVNQPQHF.

V gene TRBV7-8 combines with J gene TRBJ2-7; D not certain. V gave up 5 bases and J gave up 0 bases, with 23 bases separating them. Germline assignment: CDR1 SGHVS and CDR2 FQNEAQ. The CDR3 consists of 18 residues. The CDR3 reads CASSMYFSRTWGSYEQYF. CDR3 sequence (DNA): TGTGCCAGCAGCATGTACTTTTCACGAACATGGGGCTCCTACGAGCAGTACTTC.

The rearrangement uses TRBV10-1 and TRBJ2-1; D call uncertain. The CDR3 has 15 residues. Trimming shortened V by 0 bases and J by 4 bases, and 10 bases separated the two germline ends. CDR1 and CDR2 from the germline V gene are WNHNN and SYGVQD (reference sequence). CDR3 loop: CASSESYGGYNEQFF. The CDR3 DNA sequence: TGCGCCAGCAGTGAGTCCTATGGTGGATACAATGAGCAGTTCTTC.

With respect to this clone: The same CDR3 also results from other DNA sequences found in this sample. This sequence joins TRBV5-1 and TRBJ1-1; 7 nucleotides agree with TRBD1. V gave up 1 base and J gave up 5 bases; unmatched junction bases: 2. CDR3 length: 13 amino acids. Germline lookup yields CDR1 SGHRS and CDR2 YFSETQ. CDR3 residues: CASSLSGGTEAFF. The CDR3 DNA reads TGCGCCAGCAGCTTGTCAGGGGGGACTGAAGCTTTCTTT.

This clone was found once. The J gene is TRBJ2-7, the V gene TRBV29-1, with unresolved D. Germline V lookup: CDR1 SQVTM, CDR2 ANQGSEA. The CDR3 has 11 amino acids. In DNA form, the CDR3 reads TGCAGGTGCAGATTAAAATACGAGCAGTACTTC. This sequence encodes CRCRLKYEQYF.

The rearrangement joins TRBV5-4 to TRBJ1-6; no clear D gene. The V end lost 2 bases, the J end lost 6 bases, and 3 bases lay between the germline ends. The CDR3 runs to 12 residues. Germline V gene sequence: CDR1 SGHNT, CDR2 YYREEE (reference sequence). The CDR3 sequence is CASSFGNSPLHF. As DNA, the CDR3 is TGTGCCAGCAGCTTTGGTAATTCACCCCTCCACTTT.

The V and J genes are TRBV7-9 and TRBJ1-4; no clear D. Germline V gives CDR1 SEHNR, CDR2 FQNEAQ (reference sequence). There are 16 residues in the CDR3. V lost 5 bases to trimming and J lost 0 bases, with 13 bases between them. The CDR3 DNA reads as TGTGCCAGCAGCCGGCCGGGCAGTGCAACTAATGAAAAACTGTTTTTT. Translated: CASSRPGSATNEKLFF.